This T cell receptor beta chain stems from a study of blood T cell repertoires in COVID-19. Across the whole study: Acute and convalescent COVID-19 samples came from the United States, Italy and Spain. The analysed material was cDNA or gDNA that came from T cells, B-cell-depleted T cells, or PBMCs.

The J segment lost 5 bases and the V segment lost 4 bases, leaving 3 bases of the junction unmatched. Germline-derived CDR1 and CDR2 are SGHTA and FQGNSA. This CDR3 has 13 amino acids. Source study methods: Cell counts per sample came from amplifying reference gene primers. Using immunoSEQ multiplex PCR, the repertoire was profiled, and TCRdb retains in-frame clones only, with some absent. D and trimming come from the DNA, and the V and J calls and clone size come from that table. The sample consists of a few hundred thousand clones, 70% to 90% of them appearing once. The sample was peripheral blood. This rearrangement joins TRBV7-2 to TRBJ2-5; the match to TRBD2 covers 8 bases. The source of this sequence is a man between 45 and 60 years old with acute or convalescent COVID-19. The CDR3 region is CASSWTSIETQYF. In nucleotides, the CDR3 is TGTGCCAGCAGCTGGACTAGCATCGAGACCCAGTACTTC.